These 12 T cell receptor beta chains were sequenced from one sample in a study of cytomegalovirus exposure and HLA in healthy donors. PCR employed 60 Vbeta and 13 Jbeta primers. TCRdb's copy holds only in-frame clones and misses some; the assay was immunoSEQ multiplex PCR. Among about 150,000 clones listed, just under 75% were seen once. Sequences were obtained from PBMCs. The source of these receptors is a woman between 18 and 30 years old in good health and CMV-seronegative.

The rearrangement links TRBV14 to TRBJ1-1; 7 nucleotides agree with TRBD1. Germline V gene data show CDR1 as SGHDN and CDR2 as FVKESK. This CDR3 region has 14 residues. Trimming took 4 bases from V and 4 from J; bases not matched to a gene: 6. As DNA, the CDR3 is TGTGCCAGCAGCCTCTTCAGGGGGATCACTGAAGCTTTCTTT. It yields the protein CASSLFRGITEAFF.

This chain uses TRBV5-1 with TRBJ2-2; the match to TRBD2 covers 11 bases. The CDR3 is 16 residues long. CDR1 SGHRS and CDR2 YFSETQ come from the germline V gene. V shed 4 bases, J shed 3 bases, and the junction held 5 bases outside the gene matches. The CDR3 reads CASSPGTSGYTGELFF. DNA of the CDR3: TGCGCCAGCAGCCCCGGGACTAGCGGATACACCGGGGAGCTGTTTTTT.

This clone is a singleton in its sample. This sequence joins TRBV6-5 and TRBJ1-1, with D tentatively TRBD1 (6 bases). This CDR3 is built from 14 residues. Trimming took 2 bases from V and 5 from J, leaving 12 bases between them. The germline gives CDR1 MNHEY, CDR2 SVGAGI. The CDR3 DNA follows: TGTGCCAGCAGTTACCAGGGAGGGACAACTGAAGCTTTCTTT. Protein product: CASSYQGGTTEAFF.

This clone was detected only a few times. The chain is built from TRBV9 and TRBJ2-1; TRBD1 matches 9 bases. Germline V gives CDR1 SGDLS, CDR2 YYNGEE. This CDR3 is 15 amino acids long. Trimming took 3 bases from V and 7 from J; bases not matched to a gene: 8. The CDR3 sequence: CASSATGTGKNEQFF. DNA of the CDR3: TGTGCCAGCAGCGCGACCGGGACAGGGAAAAATGAGCAGTTCTTC.

CDR3: CASSPPGYNEQFF. The CDR3 nucleotides are TGTGCCAGCAGCCCCCCCGGCTACAATGAGCAGTTCTTC. This sequence joins TRBV25-1 and TRBJ2-1; D not certain. Germline values: CDR1 MGHDK, CDR2 SYGVNS. The CDR3 has 13 amino acids. V lost 6 bases and J lost 3, with 9 bases in between.

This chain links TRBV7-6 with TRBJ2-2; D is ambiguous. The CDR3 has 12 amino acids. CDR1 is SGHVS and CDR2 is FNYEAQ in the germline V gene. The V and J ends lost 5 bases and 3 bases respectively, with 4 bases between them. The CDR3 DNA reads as TGTGCCAGCAGCCTCTACACCGGGGAGCTGTTTTTT. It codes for CASSLYTGELFF.

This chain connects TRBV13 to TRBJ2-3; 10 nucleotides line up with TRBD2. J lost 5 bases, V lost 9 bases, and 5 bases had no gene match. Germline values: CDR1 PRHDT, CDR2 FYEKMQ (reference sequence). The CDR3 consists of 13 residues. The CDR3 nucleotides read TGTGCCAGTGGTAGCGGGGGGAAAGATACGCAGTATTTT. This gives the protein CASGSGGKDTQYF. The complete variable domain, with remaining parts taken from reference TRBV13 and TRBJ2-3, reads AAGVIQSPRHLIKEKRETATLKCYPIPRHDTVYWYQQGPGQDPQFLISFYEKMQSDKGSIPDRFSAQQFSDYHSELNMSSLELGDSALYFCASGSGGKDTQYFGPGTRLTVL.

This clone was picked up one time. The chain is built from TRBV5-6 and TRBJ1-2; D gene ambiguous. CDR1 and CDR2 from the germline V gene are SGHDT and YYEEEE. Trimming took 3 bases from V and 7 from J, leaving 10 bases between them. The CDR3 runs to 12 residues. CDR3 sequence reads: CASSSYAVGYTF. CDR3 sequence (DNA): TGTGCCAGCAGCTCCTATGCGGTTGGCTACACCTTC.

The CDR3 DNA sequence: TGTGCCAGCAGTCCCGGACTAGCGGCCACCTACGAGCAGTACGTC. It codes for CASSPGLAATYEQYV. This rearrangement joins TRBV27 to TRBJ2-7; TRBD2 aligns across 10 bases. J lost 2 bases, V lost 5 bases, and 6 bases had no gene match. The CDR3 spans 15 residues. Germline values: CDR1 MNHEY, CDR2 SMNVEV (reference sequence).

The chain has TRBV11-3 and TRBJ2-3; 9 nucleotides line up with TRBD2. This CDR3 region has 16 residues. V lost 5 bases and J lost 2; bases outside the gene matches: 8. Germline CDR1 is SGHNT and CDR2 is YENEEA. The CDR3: CASSEGASGTTDTQYF. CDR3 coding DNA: TGTGCCAGCAGCGAGGGGGCTAGCGGGACCACAGATACGCAGTATTTT. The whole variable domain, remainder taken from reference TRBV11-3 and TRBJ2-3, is EAGVVQSPRYKIIEKKQPVAFWCNPISGHNTLYWYLQNLGQGPELLIRYENEEAVDDSQLPKDRFSAERLKGVDSTLKIQPAELGDSAVYLCASSEGASGTTDTQYFGPGTRLTVL.

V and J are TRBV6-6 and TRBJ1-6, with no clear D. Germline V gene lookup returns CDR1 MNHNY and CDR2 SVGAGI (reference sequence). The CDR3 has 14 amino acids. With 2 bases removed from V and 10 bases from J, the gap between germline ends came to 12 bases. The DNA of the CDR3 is TGTGCCAGCAGTTACGGATCGGCGGGGTCACCCCTCCACTTT. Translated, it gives CASSYGSAGSPLHF.

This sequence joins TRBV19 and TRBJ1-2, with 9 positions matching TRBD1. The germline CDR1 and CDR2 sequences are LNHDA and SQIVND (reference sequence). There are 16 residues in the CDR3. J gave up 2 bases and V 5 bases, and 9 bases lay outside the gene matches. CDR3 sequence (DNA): TGTGCCAGTAGTCCCTCCGGGACAGGGCGAAACTATGGCTACACCTTC. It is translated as CASSPSGTGRNYGYTF.